A selection of T cell receptor beta chains follows, all from one sample in a study of shared clonotypes between healthy human individuals. Repertoires were generated with immunoSEQ multiplex PCR, while TCRdb's copy carries only in-frame clones and drops some. The table records roughly 2 million clones, approximately 96% of them present only once. Sequencing was performed on naive CD4+ T cells sorted from blood. The source is a young man in good health. Each CDR3 is given with its conserved first and last residue. The D gene is left open where the match is weak. The listing skips clone size in some rows; elsewhere it reads once, few, many or a size class.

D gene,V gene,clone size,J gene,CDR3 DNA,CDR3 protein
NA,TRBV10-3,NA,TRBJ1-6,TGTGCCATCAGTTGGACAGATAATTCACCCCTCCACTTT,CAISWTDNSPLHF
TRBD2,TRBV5-1,NA,TRBJ2-2,TGCGCCAGCAGCTTGGGGACTAGCACCGGGGAGCTGTTTTTT,CASSLGTSTGELFF
NA,TRBV4-1,NA,TRBJ2-4,TGCGCCAGCAGCCAAGATGCGGCGGGACTCAACATTCAGTACTTC,CASSQDAAGLNIQYF
NA,TRBV9,NA,TRBJ2-7,TGTGCCAGCAGCGTAGATCAGGGAACATACGAGCAGTACTTC,CASSVDQGTYEQYF
TRBD2,TRBV18,NA,TRBJ2-1,TGTGCCAGCTCAAAGCGGGAGGCCTTATACAATGAGCAGTTCTTC,CASSKREALYNEQFF
NA,TRBV2,NA,TRBJ2-1,TGTGCCAGCAGTGACAGGGAGCGAAACAATGAGCAGTTCTTC,CASSDRERNNEQFF
NA,TRBV6-6,NA,TRBJ2-7,TGTGCCAGCACCTCCAGGGGCGGACACAGCTACGAGCAGTACTTC,CASTSRGGHSYEQYF
NA,TRBV5-1,NA,TRBJ1-3,TGCGCCAGCAGCTTGGGTCAGGGGAGACTCTCTGGAAACACCATATATTTT,CASSLGQGRLSGNTIYF
NA,TRBV18,NA,TRBJ2-5,TGTGCCAGCTCACAGACAGTTTCGGAGACCCAGTACTTC,CASSQTVSETQYF
NA,TRBV27,NA,TRBJ1-2,TGTGCCAGCAGTTTTGGGCAGGGTAACTATGGCTACACCTTC,CASSFGQGNYGYTF
NA,TRBV29-1,NA,TRBJ1-1,TGCAGCGTTGGGGGTGTGAACACTGAAGCTTTCTTT,CSVGGVNTEAFF
TRBD1,TRBV7-2,NA,TRBJ2-1,TGTGCCAGCAGCTCCGGACAGGGGGGGTACAATGAGCAGTTCTTC,CASSSGQGGYNEQFF
NA,TRBV5-1,NA,TRBJ2-5,TGCGCCAGCAGCTTAGGGGGATTGGGGGAGACCCAGTACTTC,CASSLGGLGETQYF
TRBD1,TRBV30,NA,TRBJ1-2,TGTGCCTGGAATCGGGACAGTGGGGTCTATGGCTACACCTTC,CAWNRDSGVYGYTF
TRBD2,TRBV9,NA,TRBJ2-3,TGTGCCAGCAGCGTGGGACTAGTGAGCACAGATACGCAGTATTTT,CASSVGLVSTDTQYF
TRBD1,TRBV5-1,NA,TRBJ2-1,TGCGCCAGCAGCCTTCCGGGACAGGGCACTACAGAGCAGTTCTTC,CASSLPGQGTTEQFF
NA,TRBV6-6,NA,TRBJ2-1,TGTGCCAGCAGTCTTTTGTGGGAGTGGGGCAATGAGCAGTTCTTC,CASSLLWEWGNEQFF
TRBD1,TRBV7-9,NA,TRBJ1-3,TGTGCCAGCAGCTCCGGACAGGGATCCTCTGGAAACACCATATATTTT,CASSSGQGSSGNTIYF
NA,TRBV6-5,NA,TRBJ2-4,TGTGCCAGCAGTTCACGTTCCGGGGCCGCCAAAAACATTCAGTACTTC,CASSSRSGAAKNIQYF
NA,TRBV7-2,once,TRBJ2-4,TGTGCCAGCAGCTTATCCGGCAGGGAAAAAAACATTCAGTACTTC,CASSLSGREKNIQYF
NA,TRBV5-6,NA,TRBJ2-3,TGTGCCAGCAGCTTGATTGATACGCAGTATTTT,CASSLIDTQYF
NA,TRBV7-2,NA,TRBJ1-2,TGTGCCAGCAGCTCTCAGGGTACTGGCTACACCTTC,CASSSQGTGYTF
NA,TRBV7-2,NA,TRBJ2-7,TGTGCCAGCAGTACTTCAGGGTCCTACGAGCAGTACTTC,CASSTSGSYEQYF
NA,TRBV5-4,NA,TRBJ1-3,TGTGCCAGCTCCCTGGGGGGAAGCTCTGGAAACACCATATATTTT,CASSLGGSSGNTIYF
TRBD1,TRBV5-6,NA,TRBJ2-6,TGTGCCAGCACCGGACAGGGGGCACCCCTGGGAAGGGCCAACGTCCTGACTTTC,CASTGQGAPLGRANVLTF
TRBD2,TRBV6-6,NA,TRBJ2-3,TGTGCCGGACGGGGGGGTAGCACAGATACGCAGTATTTT,CAGRGGSTDTQYF
NA,TRBV28,once,TRBJ1-1,TGTGCCAGCAGTCCCCCGAGAAGGAACACTGAAGCTTTCTTT,CASSPPRRNTEAFF
TRBD1,TRBV28,once,TRBJ2-5,TGTGCCAGCAGCGTCCCGGGACAGGGCCGGGAGACCCAGTACTTC,CASSVPGQGRETQYF
NA,TRBV7-2,once,TRBJ2-6,TGTGCCAGCAGCTTATGGGGCAGCAGCTCTGGGGCCAACGTCCTGACTTTC,CASSLWGSSSGANVLTF
NA,TRBV19,NA,TRBJ1-4,TGTGCCAGTGGTGACAGTGGCCGTGAAAAACTGTTTTTT,CASGDSGREKLFF
NA,TRBV5-4,NA,TRBJ1-2,TGTGCCAGCAGCTTGGAAGGGACGCGGGGGGCCTATGGCTACACCTTC,CASSLEGTRGAYGYTF
NA,TRBV7-9,NA,TRBJ1-6,TGTGCCAGCCGGGAAGTTGATAATTCACCCCTCCACTTT,CASREVDNSPLHF
NA,TRBV25-1,once,TRBJ2-7,TGTGCCAGCACTGGGGTCCTCTACGAGCAGTACTTC,CASTGVLYEQYF
NA,TRBV30,NA,TRBJ2-5,TGTGCCTGGATTGGTGAACTACCAGGGACCCAGTACTTC,CAWIGELPGTQYF
NA,TRBV10-3,NA,TRBJ2-1,TGTGCCATCAGTGAGTCGACAGTTGACGGCCAGTTCTTC,CAISESTVDGQFF
NA,TRBV19,NA,TRBJ1-2,TGTGCCAGTAGTATAGTGGAGGCAGCCCTTGCCACTAGTAACTATGGCTACACCTTC,CASSIVEAALATSNYGYTF
NA,TRBV18,NA,TRBJ1-2,TGTGCCAGCTCGTCGGATGCCGGATTTGGCTACACCTTC,CASSSDAGFGYTF
TRBD1,TRBV28,NA,TRBJ1-5,TGTGCCAGCAGTTTACCCGGGACAGGGGGGTTTCAGCCCCAGCATTTT,CASSLPGTGGFQPQHF
NA,TRBV5-4,NA,TRBJ2-5,TGTGCCAGCAGCTTGGAGGGGTGGGTGGAGACCCAGTACTTC,CASSLEGWVETQYF
TRBD1,TRBV25-1,NA,TRBJ2-7,TGTGCCAGCAGTGATTTTAGGGGGGGACAGGGAATCTACGAGCAGTACTTC,CASSDFRGGQGIYEQYF
TRBD1,TRBV7-9,NA,TRBJ1-2,TGTGCCAGCAGTTCCACAGGGGGGCTAGAGGGCTACACCTTC,CASSSTGGLEGYTF
NA,TRBV2,NA,TRBJ2-5,TGTGCCAGCAGGGATAGACCGAAATTGGAGACCCAGTACTTC,CASRDRPKLETQYF
NA,TRBV14,NA,TRBJ2-3,TGTGCCAGCAGCCAATCGAGAACCACAGATACGCAGTATTTT,CASSQSRTTDTQYF
NA,TRBV5-1,NA,TRBJ1-1,TGCGCCAGCAGCGCGGAGAGGAACACTGAAGCTTTCTTT,CASSAERNTEAFF
NA,TRBV19,NA,TRBJ2-2,TGTGCCAGTAGTATAGAGGGGGCGACCGGGGAGCTGTTTTTT,CASSIEGATGELFF
TRBD1,TRBV2,NA,TRBJ1-3,TGTGCCAGCAGTCCGCAGGGGGCTGCTGGAAACACCATATATTTT,CASSPQGAAGNTIYF
TRBD1,TRBV2,NA,TRBJ1-2,TGTGCCAGCAGTGCCATGACAGGGGGAGGTGGCTACACCTTC,CASSAMTGGGGYTF
TRBD2,TRBV9,once,TRBJ2-7,TGTGCCAGCAGCGTAGGGTTGACTAGCGGGAGGGCCTACTCCTACGAGCAGTACTTC,CASSVGLTSGRAYSYEQYF
TRBD2,TRBV5-1,NA,TRBJ2-3,TGCGCCAGCAGCTTTACTAGCGGGGGGACAACAGATACGCAGTATTTT,CASSFTSGGTTDTQYF
NA,TRBV11-2,NA,TRBJ1-4,TGTGCCAGCGGGGAGGCCTGGGGTGAAAAACTGTTTTTT,CASGEAWGEKLFF
NA,TRBV7-9,NA,TRBJ2-1,TGTGCCAGCAGCTATGAGACTATCTATGAGCAGTTCTTC,CASSYETIYEQFF
TRBD2,TRBV11-3,NA,TRBJ2-1,TGTGCCCCCACGCTGTCTAGCGGGAGGGCCGGGAATGAGCAGTTCTTC,CAPTLSSGRAGNEQFF
NA,TRBV30,NA,TRBJ2-5,TGTGCCTGGAGAGGGGGGCCCCAAGAGACCCAGTACTTC,CAWRGGPQETQYF
TRBD2,TRBV27,NA,TRBJ2-3,TGTGCCAGCAGTTTAGGCCCTAGCGGGGGGATGAGTACGCAGTATTTT,CASSLGPSGGMSTQYF
NA,TRBV11-2,NA,TRBJ1-5,TGTGCCAGCAGCCTCGACCGTAATCAGCCCCAGCATTTT,CASSLDRNQPQHF
NA,TRBV7-2,NA,TRBJ2-3,TGTGCCAGCAGCTTTTTGGGGGGATCGGCGCAGTATTTT,CASSFLGGSAQYF